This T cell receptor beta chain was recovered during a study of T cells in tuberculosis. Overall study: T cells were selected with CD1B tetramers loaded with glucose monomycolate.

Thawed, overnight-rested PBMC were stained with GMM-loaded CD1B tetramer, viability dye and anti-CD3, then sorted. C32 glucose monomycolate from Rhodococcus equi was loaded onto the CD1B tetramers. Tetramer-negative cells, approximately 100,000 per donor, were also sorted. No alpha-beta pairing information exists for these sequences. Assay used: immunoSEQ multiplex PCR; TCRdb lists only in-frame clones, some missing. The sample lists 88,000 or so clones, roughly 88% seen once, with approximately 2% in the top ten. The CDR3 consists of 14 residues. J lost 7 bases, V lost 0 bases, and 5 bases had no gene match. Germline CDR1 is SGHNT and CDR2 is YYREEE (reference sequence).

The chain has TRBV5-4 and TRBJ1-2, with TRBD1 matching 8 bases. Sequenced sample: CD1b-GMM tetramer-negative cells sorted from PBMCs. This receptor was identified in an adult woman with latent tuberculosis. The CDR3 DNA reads TGTGCCAGCAGCTTGGGGACAGGGTCGATTGGCTACACCTTC. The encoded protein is CASSLGTGSIGYTF.